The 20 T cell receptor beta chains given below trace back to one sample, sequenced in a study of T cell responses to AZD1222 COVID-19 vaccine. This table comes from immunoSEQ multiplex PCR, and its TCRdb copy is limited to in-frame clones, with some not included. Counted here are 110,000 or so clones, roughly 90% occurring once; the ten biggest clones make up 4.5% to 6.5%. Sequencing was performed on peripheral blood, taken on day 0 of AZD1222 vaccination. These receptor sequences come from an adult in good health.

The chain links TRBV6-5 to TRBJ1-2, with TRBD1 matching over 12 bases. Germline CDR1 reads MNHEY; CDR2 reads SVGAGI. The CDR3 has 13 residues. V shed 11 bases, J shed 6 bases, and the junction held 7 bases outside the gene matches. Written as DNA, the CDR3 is TGTGCCGTCCGGGACAGGGGGCTGGATGGCTACACCTTC. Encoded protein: CAVRDRGLDGYTF.

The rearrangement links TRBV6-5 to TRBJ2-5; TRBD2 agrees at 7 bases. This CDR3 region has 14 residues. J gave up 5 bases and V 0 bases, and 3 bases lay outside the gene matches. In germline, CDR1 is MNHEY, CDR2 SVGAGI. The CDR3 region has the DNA TGTGCCAGCAGTTACTCGAGGCGGGGGGAGACCCAGTACTTC. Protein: CASSYSRRGETQYF.

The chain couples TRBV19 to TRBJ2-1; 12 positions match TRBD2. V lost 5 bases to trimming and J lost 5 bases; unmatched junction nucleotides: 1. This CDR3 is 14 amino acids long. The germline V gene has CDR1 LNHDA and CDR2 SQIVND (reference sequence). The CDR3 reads CASSLAGGNNEQFF. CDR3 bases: TGTGCCAGTAGTCTAGCGGGGGGGAACAATGAGCAGTTCTTC.

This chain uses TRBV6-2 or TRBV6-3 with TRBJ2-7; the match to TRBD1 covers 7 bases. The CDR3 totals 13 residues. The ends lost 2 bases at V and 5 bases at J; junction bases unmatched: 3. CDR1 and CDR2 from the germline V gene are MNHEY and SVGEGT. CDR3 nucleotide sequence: TGTGCCAGCAGTTACCCTACAGGGGACGAGCAGTACTTC. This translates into CASSYPTGDEQYF.

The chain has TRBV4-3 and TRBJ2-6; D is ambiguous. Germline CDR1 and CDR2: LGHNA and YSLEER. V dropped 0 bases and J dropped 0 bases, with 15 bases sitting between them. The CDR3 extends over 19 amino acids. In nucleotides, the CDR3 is TGCGCCAGCAGCCAAGATCGTGGCGGCCTATACTCTGGGGCCAACGTCCTGACTTTC. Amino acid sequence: CASSQDRGGLYSGANVLTF.

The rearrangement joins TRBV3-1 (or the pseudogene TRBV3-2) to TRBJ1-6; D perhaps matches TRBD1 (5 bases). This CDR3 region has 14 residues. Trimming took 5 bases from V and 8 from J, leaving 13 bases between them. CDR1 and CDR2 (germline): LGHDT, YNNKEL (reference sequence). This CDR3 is CASSGRDLDSPLHF. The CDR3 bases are TGTGCCAGCAGCGGCCGGGACCTCGATTCACCCCTCCACTTT.

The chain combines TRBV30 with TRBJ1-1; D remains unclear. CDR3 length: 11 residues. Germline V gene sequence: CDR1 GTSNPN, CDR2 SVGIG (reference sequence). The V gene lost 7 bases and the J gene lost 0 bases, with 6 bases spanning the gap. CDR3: CASRLNTEAFF. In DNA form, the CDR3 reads TGTGCCTCCCGGTTGAACACTGAAGCTTTCTTT.

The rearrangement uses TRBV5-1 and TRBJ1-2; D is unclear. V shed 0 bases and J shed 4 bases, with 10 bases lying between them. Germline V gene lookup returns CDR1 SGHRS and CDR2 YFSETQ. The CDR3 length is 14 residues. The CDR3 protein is CASSLASFSYGYTF. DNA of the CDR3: TGCGCCAGCAGCTTGGCTTCTTTTTCCTATGGCTACACCTTC.

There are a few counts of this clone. CDR3 amino acids: CASSGSSGGSQETQYF. In DNA form, the CDR3 reads TGTGCCAGCAGCGGCTCGTCAGGGGGGAGCCAAGAGACCCAGTACTTC. The J gene is TRBJ2-5, the V gene TRBV3-1 (or the pseudogene TRBV3-2); D is perhaps TRBD1 (7 bases). Deletions cut 5 bases from V and 1 base from J, with 17 bases between. The CDR3 sequence is 16 residues long. Germline V gives CDR1 LGHDT, CDR2 YNNKEL (reference sequence).

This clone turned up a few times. The CDR3 nucleotides read TGTGCCAGCAGCTCCTTAATTGACAGGAACACTGAAGCTTTCTTT. It translates to CASSSLIDRNTEAFF. The J gene is TRBJ1-1, the V gene TRBV5-8, with a tentative D call TRBD1 (5 bases). CDR3 length: 15 amino acids. In germline, CDR1 is SGHTS, CDR2 YDEGEE. The V end was cut by 3 bases, the J end by 1 base, with 13 bases between. Using reference TRBV5-8 and TRBJ1-1 for the parts outside the CDR3, the full variable domain is EAGVTQSPTHLIKTRGQQATLRCSPISGHTSVYWYQQALGLGLQFLLWYDEGEERNRGNFPPRFSGRQFPNYSSELNVNALELEDSALYLCASSSLIDRNTEAFFGQGTRLTVV.

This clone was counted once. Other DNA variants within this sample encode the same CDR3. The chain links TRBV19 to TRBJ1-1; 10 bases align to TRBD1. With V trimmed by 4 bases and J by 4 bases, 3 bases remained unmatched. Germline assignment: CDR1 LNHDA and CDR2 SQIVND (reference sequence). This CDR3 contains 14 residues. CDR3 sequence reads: CASSRQGAGTEAFF. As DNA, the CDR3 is TGTGCCAGTAGTAGACAGGGGGCGGGCACTGAAGCTTTCTTT.

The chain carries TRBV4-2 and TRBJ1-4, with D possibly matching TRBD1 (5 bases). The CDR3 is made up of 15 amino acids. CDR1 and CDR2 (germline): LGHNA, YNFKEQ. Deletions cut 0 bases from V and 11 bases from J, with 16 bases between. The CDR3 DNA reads TGTGCCAGCAGCCAAGATTGGGACTCCTCCCTTAAACTGTTTTTT. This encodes CASSQDWDSSLKLFF.

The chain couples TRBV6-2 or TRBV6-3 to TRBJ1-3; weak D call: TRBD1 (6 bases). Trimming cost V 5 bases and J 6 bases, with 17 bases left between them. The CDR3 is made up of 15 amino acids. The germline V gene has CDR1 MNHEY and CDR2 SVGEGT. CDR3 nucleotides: TGTGCCAGCAGTCTCATACAGGGATCGGAAAACACCATATATTTT. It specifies CASSLIQGSENTIYF.

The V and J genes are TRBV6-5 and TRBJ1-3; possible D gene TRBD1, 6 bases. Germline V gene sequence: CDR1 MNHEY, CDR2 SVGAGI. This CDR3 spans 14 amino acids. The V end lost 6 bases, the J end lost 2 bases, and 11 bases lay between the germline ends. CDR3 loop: CASRKTGPGNTIYF. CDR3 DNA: TGTGCCAGCAGGAAAACAGGGCCTGGAAACACCATATATTTT.

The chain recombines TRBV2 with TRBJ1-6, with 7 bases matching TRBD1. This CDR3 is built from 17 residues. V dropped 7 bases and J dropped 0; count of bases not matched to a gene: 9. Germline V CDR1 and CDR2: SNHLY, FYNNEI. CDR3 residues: CASNGQAGNSYNSPLHF. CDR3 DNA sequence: TGTGCCAGCAACGGACAGGCTGGAAACTCCTATAATTCACCCCTCCACTTT.

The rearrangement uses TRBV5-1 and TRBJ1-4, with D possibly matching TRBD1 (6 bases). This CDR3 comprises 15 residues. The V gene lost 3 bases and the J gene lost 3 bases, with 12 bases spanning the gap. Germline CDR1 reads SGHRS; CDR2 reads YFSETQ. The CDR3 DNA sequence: TGCGCCAGCAGCTCTCGTGAGGGGGCTAATGAAAAACTGTTTTTT. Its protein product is CASSSREGANEKLFF.

CDR3 region: CASTRAGGGKGGYTF. CDR3 sequence (DNA): TGTGCCAGCACCCGCGCCGGTGGAGGCAAGGGTGGCTACACCTTC. The chain couples TRBV5-4 to TRBJ1-2; no firm D call. Germline V gene sequence: CDR1 SGHNT, CDR2 YYREEE (reference sequence). Trimming cost V 6 bases and J 7 bases, with 22 bases left between them. This CDR3 spans 15 amino acids.

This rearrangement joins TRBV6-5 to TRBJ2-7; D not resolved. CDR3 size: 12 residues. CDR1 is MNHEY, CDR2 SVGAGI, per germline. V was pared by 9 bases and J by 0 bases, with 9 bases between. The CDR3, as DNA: TGTGCCAGTCGAGCCAGCTCCTACGAGCAGTACTTC. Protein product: CASRASSYEQYF.

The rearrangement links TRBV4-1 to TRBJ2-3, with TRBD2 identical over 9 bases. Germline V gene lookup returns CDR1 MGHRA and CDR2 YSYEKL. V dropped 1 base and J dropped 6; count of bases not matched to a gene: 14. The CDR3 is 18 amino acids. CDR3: CASSQVGGTSRLADTQYF. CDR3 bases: TGCGCCAGCAGCCAAGTAGGGGGGACTAGCAGGTTGGCGGATACGCAGTATTTT.

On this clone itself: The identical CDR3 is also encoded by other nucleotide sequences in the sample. CDR3 nucleotide sequence: TGTGCCAGCAGCTTAAGGCGTAATCAGCCCCAGCATTTT. The encoded protein is CASSLRRNQPQHF. The V and J genes are TRBV5-8 and TRBJ1-5, with D unresolved. CDR1 and CDR2 from the germline V gene are SGHTS and YDEGEE. The V end was cut by 2 bases, the J end by 4 bases, with 7 bases between. This CDR3 has 13 amino acids.